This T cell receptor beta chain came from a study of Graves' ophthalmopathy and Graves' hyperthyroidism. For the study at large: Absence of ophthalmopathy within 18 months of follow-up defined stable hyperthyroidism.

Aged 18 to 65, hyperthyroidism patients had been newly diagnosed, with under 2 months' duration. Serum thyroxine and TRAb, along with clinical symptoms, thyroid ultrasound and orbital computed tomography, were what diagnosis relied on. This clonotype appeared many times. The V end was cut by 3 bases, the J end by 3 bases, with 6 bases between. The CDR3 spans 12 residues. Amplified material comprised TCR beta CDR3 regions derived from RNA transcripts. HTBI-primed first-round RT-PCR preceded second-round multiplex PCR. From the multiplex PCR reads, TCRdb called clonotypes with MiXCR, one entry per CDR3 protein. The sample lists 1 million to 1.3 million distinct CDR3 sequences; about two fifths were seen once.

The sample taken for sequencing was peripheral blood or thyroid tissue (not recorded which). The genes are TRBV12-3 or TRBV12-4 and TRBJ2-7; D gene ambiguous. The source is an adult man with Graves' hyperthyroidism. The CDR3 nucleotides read TGTGCCAGCAGTTTTTTGGGCTACGAGCAGTACTTC. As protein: CASSFLGYEQYF.